This passage covers 3 T cell receptor beta chains from one sample sequenced in a study of CD8+ T cells in alopecia areata. Following extraction, RNA underwent reverse transcription to cDNA, which served as the sequencing template. The data were produced by immunoSEQ multiplex PCR, yet TCRdb's version contains in-frame clones alone and is incomplete. Of 40,000 to 50,000 clones in the sample, roughly 65% were seen once. Treatment denoted: oral pan-JAK inhibitor, 5-10 mg twice daily. This specimen consisted of CD8+ T cells sorted from blood, obtained at week 4, from a patient treated with tofacitinib. The receptors derive from a human donor with alopecia areata.

The chain joins TRBV6-5 to TRBJ2-3; D not resolved. CDR3 length: 11 residues. V was cut by 8 bases and J by 9 bases, with 12 bases left in between. The germline V gene encodes CDR1 MNHEY and CDR2 SVGAGI. DNA for the CDR3: TGTGCCAGCGTTTCGGCGATGACGCAGTATTTT. It specifies CASVSAMTQYF.

The chain couples TRBV13 to TRBJ2-1; tentative D call: TRBD2 (7 bases). Trimming stripped 3 bases from V and 4 bases from J, with 13 bases between. CDR1 PRHDT and CDR2 FYEKMQ come from the germline V gene (reference sequence). The CDR3 contains 15 residues. The CDR3 spells CASSFGGGSYNEQFF. CDR3 nucleotides: TGTGCCAGCAGCTTCGGCGGGGGCTCTTACAATGAGCAGTTCTTC.

This chain connects TRBV7-7 to TRBJ2-5; D is possibly TRBD1 or TRBD2 (5 bases each). The germline CDR1 and CDR2 sequences are SSHAT and FNYEAQ (reference sequence). This CDR3 contains 15 residues. Trimming removed 2 bases at V and 1 base at J, with 11 bases between. CDR3 residues: CASSLTMGRQETQYF. CDR3 bases: TGTGCCAGCAGCTTAACCATGGGACGCCAAGAGACCCAGTACTTC.